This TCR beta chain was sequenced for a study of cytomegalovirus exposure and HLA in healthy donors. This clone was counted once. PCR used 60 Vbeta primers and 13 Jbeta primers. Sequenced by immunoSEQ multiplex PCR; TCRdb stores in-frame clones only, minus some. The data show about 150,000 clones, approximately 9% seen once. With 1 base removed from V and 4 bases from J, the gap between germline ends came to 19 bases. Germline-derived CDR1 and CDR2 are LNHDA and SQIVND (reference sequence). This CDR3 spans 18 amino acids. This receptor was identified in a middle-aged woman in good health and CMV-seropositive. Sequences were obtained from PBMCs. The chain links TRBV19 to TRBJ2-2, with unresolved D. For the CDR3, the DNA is TGTGCCAGTAGTATAGGTGTAGTCTTTGGTCCTTCCACCGGGGAGCTGTTTTTT. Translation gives CASSIGVVFGPSTGELFF.